Included here is one T cell receptor (beta chain) sequence, with context. These data originate in a study of control samples from healthy donors and cancer patients. Profiling relied on immunoSEQ multiplex PCR, and the TCRdb table lists in-frame clones only, not all of them. The sample carries roughly 170,000 clones, more than 90% recorded once. The CDR3 covers 14 residues. Trimming removed 4 bases from V and 6 bases from J, with 12 bases in between. CDR1 LGHNA and CDR2 YNFKEQ come from the germline V gene. Sequenced sample: blood. The TCR sequence derives from a woman aged 40 to 49 in good health. The rearrangement uses TRBV4-2 and TRBJ1-4; D might be TRBD1 (5 bases). CDR3 region: CASSPLGGDEKLFF. CDR3 DNA sequence: TGTGCCAGCAGCCCCCTGGGGGGGGATGAAAAACTGTTTTTT.